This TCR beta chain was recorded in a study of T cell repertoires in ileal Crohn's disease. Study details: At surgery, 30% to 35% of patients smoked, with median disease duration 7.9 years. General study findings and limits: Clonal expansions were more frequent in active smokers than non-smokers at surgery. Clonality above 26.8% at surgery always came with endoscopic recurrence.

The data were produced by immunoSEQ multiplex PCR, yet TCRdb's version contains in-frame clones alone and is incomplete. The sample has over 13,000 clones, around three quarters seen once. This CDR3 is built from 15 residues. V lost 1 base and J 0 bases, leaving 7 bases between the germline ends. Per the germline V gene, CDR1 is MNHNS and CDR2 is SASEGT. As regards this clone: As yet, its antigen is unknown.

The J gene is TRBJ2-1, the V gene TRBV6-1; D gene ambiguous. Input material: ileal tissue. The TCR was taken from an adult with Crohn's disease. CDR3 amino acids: CASSEGWSSYNEQFF. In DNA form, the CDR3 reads TGTGCCAGCAGTGAAGGGTGGAGCTCCTACAATGAGCAGTTCTTC.